This T cell receptor beta chain was retrieved from a study of cytomegalovirus exposure and HLA in healthy donors. Study observations and caveats: Near-uniform donor sequencing depth was presumed by presence/absence analyses. A missense DCLRE1C variant was associated with V- and J-gene trimming of TCR beta chains in a later analysis, and an independent cohort replicated the association.

In regard to this clone: Its specificity is unknown.

A multiplex PCR was run with 60 Vbeta primers and 13 Jbeta primers. In the original workflow: It was a later analysis that counted tens of millions of unique TCR beta chains, of which roughly 11 million were shared. Assay used: immunoSEQ multiplex PCR; TCRdb lists only in-frame clones, some missing. The DNA gave D and trimming, while V, J and clone size come from that table. The repertoire holds roughly 130,000 clones, with roughly 8.3% as singletons. The V gene end was trimmed by 4 bases and the J gene end by 2 bases; junction bases not matched to a gene: 8. CDR1 and CDR2 (germline): MNHNY, SVGAGI (reference sequence). The CDR3 runs 16 residues.

The gene calls are TRBV6-6 and TRBJ2-7; 10 bases line up with TRBD1. This sequence was found in a man between 40 and 49 years old in good health and CMV-seronegative. Sample: PBMCs. This chain's CDR3 is CASSSGRTGGTYEQYF. DNA for the CDR3: TGTGCCAGCAGTTCCGGGAGGACAGGGGGAACCTACGAGCAGTACTTC.